This record concerns one T cell receptor (beta chain) sequence. Its specificity is not known. V was shortened by 5 bases and J by 0 bases, with 14 bases between the two germline ends. Germline V CDR1 and CDR2: LNHNV, YYDKDF (reference sequence). This CDR3 has 16 residues. Investigators reverse transcribed all isolated RNA, so they sequenced expressed TCRB transcripts. Sequencing used immunoSEQ multiplex PCR; TCRdb keeps in-frame clones, though not all of them. The table includes about 650,000 clones, roughly 12% detected once. The sample is drawn from a study of beta chain features in type 1 diabetes. Whole-study results and caveats: Within each of all four CD4+ subsets, Type 1 diabetes patients had TCRB CDR3s that were moderately but significantly shorter.

The chain links TRBV15 to TRBJ2-1; possibly TRBD1 for D (7 bases). The sequence was obtained from a man younger than 40 with type 1 diabetes. Source material: naive CD4+ T cells from blood. CDR3 sequence reads: CATSRRQGLSYNEQFF. As DNA, the CDR3 is TGTGCCACCAGCCGAAGACAGGGACTCTCCTACAATGAGCAGTTCTTC.